The 4 T cell receptor beta chains given below trace back to one sample, sequenced in a study of shared clonotypes between healthy human individuals (dated by TCRdb to 2020 to 2022). The receptor library was made with the immunoSEQ multiplex PCR assay. What TCRdb holds here is the immuneACCESS table cut down to in-frame rearrangements. Part of the clones is not present; checked against another copy, under half of the missing clones reflect an unresolved V gene, and the others are unexplained. This sample is represented by roughly 600,000 clones; roughly 98% of them were singletons. Approximately 0.3% of the sample lies in the top ten. For the CD8 naive samples, CD45RO-negative cells were positively selected for CCR7, yielding a CD45RA+CCR7+ population from which TemRA cells were excluded. The sequenced sample was naive CD8+ T cells sorted from blood. This specimen's cell subset or site label, interpreted: CD45RA+CCR7+. Receptors originate from a young man in good health.

The chain couples TRBV5-5 to TRBJ2-1, with 10 bases that match TRBD2. The J segment lost 0 bases and the V segment lost 5 bases, leaving 11 bases of the junction unmatched. The V gene's germline CDR1 is SGHKS and CDR2 YYEKEE (reference sequence). The CDR3 has 18 residues. CDR3 coding DNA: TGTGCCAGCAGTCTTGCGGGACTAGCGCCGAGCTCCTACAATGAGCAGTTCTTC. The encoded protein is CASSLAGLAPSSYNEQFF.

The chain employs TRBV13 and TRBJ2-1, with D possibly called TRBD1 or TRBD2 (6 bases each). V was clipped by 5 bases and J by 4 bases, with 18 bases between them. The germline V gene encodes CDR1 PRHDT and CDR2 FYEKMQ (reference sequence). This CDR3 comprises 16 residues. For the CDR3, the DNA is TGTGCCAGCAGCACTTTGGGGGGCGCGGGGTACAATGAGCAGTTCTTC. It translates to CASSTLGGAGYNEQFF. The full variable domain, with the rest looked up from reference TRBV13 and TRBJ2-1, is AAGVIQSPRHLIKEKRETATLKCYPIPRHDTVYWYQQGPGQDPQFLISFYEKMQSDKGSIPDRFSAQQFSDYHSELNMSSLELGDSALYFCASSTLGGAGYNEQFFGPGTRLTVL.

Turning to this clone: The germline gene is not matched at one end of the junction; a read error may be the cause. V usage is TRBV29-1 and J usage is TRBJ2-1, with 13 positions matching TRBD2. The length of the CDR3 is 15 residues. Germline values: CDR1 SQVTM, CDR2 ANQGSEA. CDR3: CSAEPRTSGGNEQFF. CDR3 DNA sequence: TGCAGCGCTGAACCGCGGACTAGCGGGGGCAATGAGCAGTTCTTC.

This clone was seen just once. V and J are TRBV6-6 and TRBJ1-1; D is unclear. The CDR3 loop spans 13 amino acids. The V gene's germline CDR1 is MNHNY and CDR2 SVGAGI (reference sequence). The V end was cut by 6 bases, the J end by 8 bases, with 16 bases between. The CDR3 loop is CASRPFGEGEAFF. In DNA form, the CDR3 reads TGTGCCAGCAGGCCCTTTGGGGAGGGCGAAGCTTTCTTT.